This T cell receptor (beta chain) is drawn from a study of blood T cell repertoires in COVID-19. About the research overall: Italy, Spain and the United States were the sources of the convalescent and acute COVID-19 samples. In each case, the material was cDNA or gDNA derived from T cells, B-cell-depleted T cells, or PBMCs.

The authors' processing: Nucleated cell number was recorded as an estimate derived from reference gene primer amplification. Generated by immunoSEQ multiplex PCR, the TCRdb table keeps only in-frame clones and is missing some. That table is the source of V, J and clone size, and D and trimming were worked out from the DNA. The repertoire holds some 210,000 clones, with roughly 89% as singletons. The sequenced sample consisted of peripheral blood. This clonotype was obtained from a man in his sixties who had recovered from COVID-19.

The DNA of the CDR3 is TGCGCCAGCAGCTCCTCTCGCGACGAGCAGTACTTC. It is translated as CASSSSRDEQYF. The chain employs TRBV4-1 and TRBJ2-7; D is unclear. The CDR3 runs to 12 residues. The germline V gene encodes CDR1 MGHRA and CDR2 YSYEKL. Trimming took off 5 bases at V and 5 bases at J, with 10 bases between the two ends.